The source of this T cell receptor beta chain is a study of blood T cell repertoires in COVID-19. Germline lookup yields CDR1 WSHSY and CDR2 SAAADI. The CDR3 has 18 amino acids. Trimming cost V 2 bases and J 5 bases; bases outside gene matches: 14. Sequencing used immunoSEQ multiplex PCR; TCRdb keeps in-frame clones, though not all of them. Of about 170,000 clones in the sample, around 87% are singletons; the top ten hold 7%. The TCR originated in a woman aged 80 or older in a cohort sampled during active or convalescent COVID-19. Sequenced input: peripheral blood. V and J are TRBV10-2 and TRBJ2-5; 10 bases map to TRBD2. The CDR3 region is CASSESWRASGSGETQYF. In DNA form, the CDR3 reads TGCGCCAGCAGTGAGAGTTGGCGGGCTAGCGGGAGTGGGGAGACCCAGTACTTC.